In its sample, the clone carrying this TCR beta chain was seen many times. Its antigen is not known. Unmatched junction bases numbered 4, after V lost 2 bases and J lost 5 bases. The CDR3 totals 15 residues. In germline, CDR1 is SGHRS, CDR2 YFSETQ. The record originates from a study of T cells in Graves' hyperthyroidism and ophthalmopathy. Overall study findings and caveats: Ophthalmopathy got predicted by the model a median roughly six months before its onset.

Each diagnosis drew on symptoms, thyroxine, TRAb, thyroid ultrasound and orbital computed tomography findings. Amplified TCR beta CDR3 regions came from RNA transcripts. Initially, a first-round RT-PCR of the TCR CDR3 employed the HTBI primer set. TCRdb re-called the multiplex PCR reads with MiXCR, one entry per CDR3 protein. The repertoire holds 500,000 to 650,000 distinct CDR3 sequences, with 14% as singletons. This receptor was obtained from a woman aged 40 to 55 with Graves' hyperthyroidism. V and J are TRBV5-1 and TRBJ2-2; TRBD1 agrees at 9 bases. What was sequenced was blood. CDR3 protein: CASSFRTGETGELFF. CDR3 in DNA: TGCGCCAGCAGCTTCAGGACAGGGGAGACCGGGGAGCTGTTTTTT.